The TCR beta chain under discussion was sequenced for a study of human T cells and chemical hapten exposure. Study-wide context: Patients, chiefly female, had alopecia areata, totalis or universalis.

The sample's time point: pre-sensitization, week 0. Sample treatment: therapeutic diphenylcyclopropenone sensitization with weekly scalp DPC. Patches went on only after blood had been drawn each time. The CDR3 sequence is 15 residues long. V dropped 1 base and J dropped 3 bases, with 10 bases sitting between them. Germline values: CDR1 MDHEN, CDR2 SYDVKM. This clonotype came up many times. TCRdb re-derived calls from the RACE reads in MiXCR, one entry per CDR3 protein. The sample lists roughly 100,000 distinct CDR3 sequences; around 10% were seen once. The sequencing here drew on whole blood, taken in connection with sensitization to the hapten diphenylcyclopropenone (DPC). The source is a woman between 40 and 55 years old with alopecia areata. Some clones in this sample may be carry-over from other donors' samples. This chain joins TRBV28 and TRBJ1-5, with D hard to call. Here the CDR3 reads CASSLSYTNNQPQHF. In nucleotides, the CDR3 is TGTGCCAGCAGTTTATCTTATACAAACAATCAGCCCCAGCATTTT.